This TCR beta chain is drawn from a study of T cells after yellow fever vaccination. Points from the study as a whole: Post-booster repertoires again held most primary-vaccination clones (just under 97% CD4, 75% to 90% CD8). A limited proportion of clonotypes was detected within both the CD4 and CD8 compartments.

Trimming removed 2 bases from V and 8 bases from J, with 13 bases in between. This CDR3 is built from 14 residues. Germline CDR1 is SGHRS and CDR2 is YFSETQ. In making TCR cDNA, 5'RACE template switching added a universal primer site and UMIs to it. TCRdb reanalysed the 5' RACE reads using MiXCR and keeps one entry per CDR3 protein. This table has about 550,000 distinct CDR3 sequences, about 19% appearing once. Notes on this clonotype: The target antigen is unknown.

The material was PBMCs, obtained 15 days after the yellow fever booster vaccination. The V and J genes are TRBV5-1 and TRBJ1-4; TRBD1 might be the D (6 bases). This TCR derives from a man aged 25-45 years who received the YFV17D yellow fever vaccine. The CDR3 DNA reads as TGCGCCAGCAGCTTATGGGGGGCTGGGGAAAAACTGTTTTTT. Residues: CASSLWGAGEKLFF.